This T cell receptor (beta chain) is drawn from a study of monozygotic twins with inflammatory bowel disease. With no T cell sorting beforehand, total RNA was isolated from whole blood. UMIs incorporating a 6-nucleotide sample barcode were appended by means of template switching. Amplification used two nested PCRs: 16 cycles, then around 9 cycles, on TCRalpha/TCRbeta cDNA. TCRdb processed the 5' RACE reads again and assigns one entry to each CDR3 protein, with no DNA. The sample includes around 200,000 distinct CDR3 sequences. The CDR3 has 13 residues. Germline loops: CDR1 SQVTM, CDR2 ANQGSEA. The sequence was collected from a human donor with ulcerative colitis or Crohn's disease, or a healthy co-twin of an affected twin (not recorded which). Sequencing used blood. The chain joins TRBV29-1 to TRBJ1-1. CDR3 loop: CSVGNGALAEAFF.